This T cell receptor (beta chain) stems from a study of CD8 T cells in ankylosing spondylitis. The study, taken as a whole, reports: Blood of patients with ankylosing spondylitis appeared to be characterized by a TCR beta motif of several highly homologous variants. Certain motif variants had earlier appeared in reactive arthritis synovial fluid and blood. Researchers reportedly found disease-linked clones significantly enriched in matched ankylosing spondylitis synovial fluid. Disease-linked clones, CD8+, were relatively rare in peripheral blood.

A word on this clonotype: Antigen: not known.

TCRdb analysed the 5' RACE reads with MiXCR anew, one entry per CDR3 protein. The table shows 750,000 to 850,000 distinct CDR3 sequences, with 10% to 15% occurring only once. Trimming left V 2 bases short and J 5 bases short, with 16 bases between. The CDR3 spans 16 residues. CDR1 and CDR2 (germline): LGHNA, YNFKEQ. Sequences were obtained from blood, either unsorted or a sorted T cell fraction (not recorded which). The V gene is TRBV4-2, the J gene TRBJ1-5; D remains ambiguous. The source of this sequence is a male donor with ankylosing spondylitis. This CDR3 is CASSQIGEGIHQPQHF. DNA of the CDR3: TGTGCCAGCAGCCAAATTGGGGAAGGTATTCATCAGCCCCAGCATTTT.